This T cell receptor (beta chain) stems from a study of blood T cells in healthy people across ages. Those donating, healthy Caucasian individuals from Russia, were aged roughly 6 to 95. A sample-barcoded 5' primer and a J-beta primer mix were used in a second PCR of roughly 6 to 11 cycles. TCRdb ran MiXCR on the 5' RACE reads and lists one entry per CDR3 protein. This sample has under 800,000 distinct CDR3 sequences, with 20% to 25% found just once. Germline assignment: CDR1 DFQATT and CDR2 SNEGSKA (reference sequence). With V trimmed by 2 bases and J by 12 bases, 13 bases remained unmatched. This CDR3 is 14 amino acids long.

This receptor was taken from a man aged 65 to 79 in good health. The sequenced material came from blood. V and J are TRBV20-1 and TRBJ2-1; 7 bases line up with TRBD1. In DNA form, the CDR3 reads TGCAGTGCTAGACCGGGACAGTCAGGTGGTGGGCAGTTCTTC. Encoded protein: CSARPGQSGGGQFF.